This T cell receptor (beta chain) was found in a study of blood T cell repertoires in COVID-19. Study-level information: Acute and convalescent COVID-19 samples came from the United States, Italy and Spain. PBMCs, B-cell-depleted T cells, or T cells provided the cDNA or gDNA that made up the material.

V was trimmed by 5 bases and J by 4 bases, leaving 17 bases between them. The CDR3 is 15 amino acids. Germline V CDR1 and CDR2: SGHTA, FQGNSA. Study processing details: Estimates of nucleated cell counts were drawn from the amplification of reference gene primers. Using immunoSEQ multiplex PCR, the repertoire was profiled, and TCRdb retains in-frame clones only, with some absent. The DNA gave D and trimming, while V, J and clone size come from that table. The sample has about 59,000 clones; under 80% are singletons. The clonotype comes from a human donor in a cohort sampled during active COVID-19. Sequenced sample: peripheral blood. V is TRBV7-2 and J is TRBJ2-5, with D tentatively TRBD1 (6 bases). The DNA of the CDR3 is TGTGCCAGCAGCGCGACCAGGGGCGCGGGAGAGACCCAGTACTTC. Amino acids: CASSATRGAGETQYF.